This T cell receptor (beta chain) was documented in a study of post-analysis software for immune sequencing data. In the study overall: The disease courses spanned relapsing-remitting, secondary progressive and progressive-relapsing forms of multiple sclerosis. General study results and limits: The study found significantly lower normalized Chao1 diversity in multiple sclerosis patients than in controls.

Included in the TCR beta cDNA libraries were unique molecular identifiers. TCRdb analysed the PCR reads with MiXCR anew, one entry per CDR3 protein. Here the sample spans hundreds of thousands of distinct CDR3 sequences, 25% to 30% being singletons. Comment on this clonotype: Its cognate antigen is unknown. The junction shows a germline mismatch at one end, possibly a read error.

This sequence originates from a girl under 18 with multiple sclerosis. Sequenced sample: blood.

The DNA of the CDR3 is TGTGCCAGCACGGAAACAGATGCGCAGTATTTT. Its protein is CASTETDAQYF. The chain recombines TRBV12-3 or TRBV12-4 with TRBJ2-3; D is ambiguous. This CDR3 is built from 11 residues.